This TCR beta chain emerged from a study of immune evolution from preneoplasia to lung adenocarcinoma. General observations from the study: Top clone share appeared to fall from AAH through AIS, MIA, adenocarcinoma.

Nucleic acids came from premalignant or tumor cells enriched by macro-dissection. CDR3 length: 16 residues. Trimming at V came to 3 bases and at J to 1 base, leaving 8 bases not matched to a gene. Germline V gene data show CDR1 as MGHRA and CDR2 as YSYEKL. TCRdb's copy holds only in-frame clones and misses some; the assay was immunoSEQ multiplex PCR. The data contain roughly 5,300 clones, around 86% of them singletons. Note on this clone: Antigen: not known.

The receptor was derived from a person between 50 and 69 years old with lung adenocarcinoma. What was sequenced was FFPE invasive lung adenocarcinoma tissue. The rearrangement links TRBV4-1 to TRBJ1-2, with TRBD1 matching 7 bases. CDR3 region: CASSHFTRDSNYGYTF. As DNA, the CDR3 is TGCGCCAGCAGCCACTTCACCCGGGACAGTAACTATGGCTACACCTTC.